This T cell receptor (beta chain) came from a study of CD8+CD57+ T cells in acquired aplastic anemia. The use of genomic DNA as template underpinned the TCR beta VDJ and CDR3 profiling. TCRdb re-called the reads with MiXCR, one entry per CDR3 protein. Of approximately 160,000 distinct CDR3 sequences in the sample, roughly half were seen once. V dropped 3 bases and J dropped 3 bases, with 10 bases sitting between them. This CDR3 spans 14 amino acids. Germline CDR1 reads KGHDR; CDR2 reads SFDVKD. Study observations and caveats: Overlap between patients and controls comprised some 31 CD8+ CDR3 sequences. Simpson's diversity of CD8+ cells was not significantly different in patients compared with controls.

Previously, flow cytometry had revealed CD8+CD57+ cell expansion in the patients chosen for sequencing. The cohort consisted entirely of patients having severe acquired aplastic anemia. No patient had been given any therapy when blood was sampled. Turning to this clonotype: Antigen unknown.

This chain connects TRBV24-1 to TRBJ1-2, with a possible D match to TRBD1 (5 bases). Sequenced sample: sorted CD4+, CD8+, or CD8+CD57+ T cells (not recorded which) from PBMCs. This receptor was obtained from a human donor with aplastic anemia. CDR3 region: CATSDVGTDYGYTF. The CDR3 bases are TGTGCCACCAGTGATGTCGGGACGGACTATGGCTACACCTTC.